This T cell receptor beta chain stems from a study of T-cell reconstitution after alpha-beta-depleted transplantation in children. This clonotype appeared a few times. TCRbeta library construction was performed incorporating unique molecular identifiers. TCRdb ran MiXCR on the PCR reads and lists one entry per CDR3 protein. The top ten hold about 4% of the sample, which has about 610,000 distinct CDR3 sequences, about 10% seen once. This receptor was taken from a human donor who donated a stem cell graft to a child with acute myeloid leukemia. Sample: PBMCs from the stem cell graft donor, taken from the stem cell graft.

CDR3 in amino acids: CASSIAGVVNEQFF. In DNA, the CDR3 is TGCGCCAGCAGCATAGCGGGAGTGGTGAATGAGCAGTTCTTC. The chain carries TRBV5-1 and TRBJ2-1, with 9 bases lining up with TRBD2. The CDR3 totals 14 residues. V lost 4 bases, J lost 7 bases, and 6 bases stayed unmatched. Germline lookup yields CDR1 SGHRS and CDR2 YFSETQ.